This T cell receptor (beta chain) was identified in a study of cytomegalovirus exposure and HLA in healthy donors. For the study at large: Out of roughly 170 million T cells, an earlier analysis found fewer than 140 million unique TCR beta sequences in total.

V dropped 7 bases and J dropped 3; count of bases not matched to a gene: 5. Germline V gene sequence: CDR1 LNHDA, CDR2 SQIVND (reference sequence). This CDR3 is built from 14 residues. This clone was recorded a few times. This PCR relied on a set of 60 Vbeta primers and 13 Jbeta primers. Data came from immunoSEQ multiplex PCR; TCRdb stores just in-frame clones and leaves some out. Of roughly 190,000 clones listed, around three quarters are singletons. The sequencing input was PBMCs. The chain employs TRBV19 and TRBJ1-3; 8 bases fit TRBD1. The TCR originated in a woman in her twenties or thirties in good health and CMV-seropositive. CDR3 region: CASNPGGYGNTIYF. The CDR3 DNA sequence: TGTGCCAGTAATCCAGGGGGCTATGGAAACACCATATATTTT.